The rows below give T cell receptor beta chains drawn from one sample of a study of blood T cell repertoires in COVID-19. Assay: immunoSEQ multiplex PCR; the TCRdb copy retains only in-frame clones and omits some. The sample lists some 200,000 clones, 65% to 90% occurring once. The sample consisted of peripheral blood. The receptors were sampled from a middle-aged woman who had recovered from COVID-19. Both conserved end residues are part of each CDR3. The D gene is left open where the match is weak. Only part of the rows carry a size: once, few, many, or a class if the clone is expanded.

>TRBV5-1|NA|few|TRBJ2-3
CASSFPGEKQYF
TGCGCCAGCAGCTTCCCGGGGGAAAAACAGTATTTT
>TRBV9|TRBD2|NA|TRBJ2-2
CASSVGWTGGLFF
TGTGCCAGCAGCGTAGGGTGGACGGGAGGGCTGTTTTTT
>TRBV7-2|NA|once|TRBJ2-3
CASIGQATDTQYF
TGTGCCAGCATAGGCCAAGCGACAGATACGCAGTATTTT
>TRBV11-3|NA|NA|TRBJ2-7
CASRQTGIYEQYF
TGTGCCAGCAGACAAACAGGGATTTACGAGCAGTACTTC
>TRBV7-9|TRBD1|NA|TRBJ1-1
CASSWTGENTEAFF
TGTGCCAGCAGCTGGACAGGAGAGAACACTGAAGCTTTCTTT
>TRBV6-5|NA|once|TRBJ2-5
CASSPLSGDLETQYF
TGTGCCAGCAGTCCGCTGTCAGGGGATTTAGAGACCCAGTACTTC
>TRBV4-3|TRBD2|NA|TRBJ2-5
CASSQERLAGLAQYF
TGCGCCAGCAGCCAAGAGAGACTAGCGGGGTTGGCCCAGTACTTC
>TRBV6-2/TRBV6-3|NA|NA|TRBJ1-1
CASSSGHAGGAEAFF
TGTGCCAGCAGCAGTGGACACGCCGGCGGGGCTGAAGCTTTCTTT
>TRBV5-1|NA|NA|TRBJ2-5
CASSFEETQYF
TGCGCCAGCAGCTTCGAAGAGACCCAGTACTTC
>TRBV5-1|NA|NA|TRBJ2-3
CASSPNPAGASTDTQYF
TGCGCCAGCAGCCCCAACCCGGCAGGGGCAAGCACAGATACGCAGTATTTT
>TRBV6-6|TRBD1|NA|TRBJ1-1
CASSYGQGANTEAFF
TGTGCCAGCAGTTACGGACAGGGGGCGAACACTGAAGCTTTCTTT